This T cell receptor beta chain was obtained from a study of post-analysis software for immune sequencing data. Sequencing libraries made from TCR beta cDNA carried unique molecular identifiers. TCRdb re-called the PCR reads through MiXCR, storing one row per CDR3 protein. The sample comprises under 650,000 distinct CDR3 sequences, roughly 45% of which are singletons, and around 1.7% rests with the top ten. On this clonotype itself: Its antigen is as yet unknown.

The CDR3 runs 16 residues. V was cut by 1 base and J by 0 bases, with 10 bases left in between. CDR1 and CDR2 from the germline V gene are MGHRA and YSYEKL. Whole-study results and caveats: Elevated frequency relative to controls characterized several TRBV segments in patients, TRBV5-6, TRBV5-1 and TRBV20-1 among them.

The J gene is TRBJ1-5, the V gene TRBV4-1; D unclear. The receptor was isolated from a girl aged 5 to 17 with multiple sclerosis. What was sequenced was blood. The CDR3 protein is CASSQVVGYSNQPQHF. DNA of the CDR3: TGCGCCAGCAGCCAAGTTGTGGGGTATAGCAATCAGCCCCAGCATTTT.